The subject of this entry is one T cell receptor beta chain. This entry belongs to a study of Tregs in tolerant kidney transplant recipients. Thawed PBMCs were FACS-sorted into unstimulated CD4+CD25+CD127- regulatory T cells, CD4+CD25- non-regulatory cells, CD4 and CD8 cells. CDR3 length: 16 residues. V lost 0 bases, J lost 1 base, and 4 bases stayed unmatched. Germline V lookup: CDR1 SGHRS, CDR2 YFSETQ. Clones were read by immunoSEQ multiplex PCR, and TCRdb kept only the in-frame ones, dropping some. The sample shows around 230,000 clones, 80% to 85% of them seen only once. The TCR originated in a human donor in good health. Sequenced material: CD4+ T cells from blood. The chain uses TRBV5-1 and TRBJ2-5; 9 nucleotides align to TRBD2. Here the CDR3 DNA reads TGCGCCAGCAGCTTGGTTGGTAGCGGGAGCCAAGAGACCCAGTACTTC. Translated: CASSLVGSGSQETQYF.